The 10 T cell receptor beta chains below come from one sample, sequenced in a study of spatial heterogeneity in lung cancer. Time point here: blood at routine non-recurrence follow-up after resection. TCRdb ran MiXCR on the 5' RACE reads and lists one entry per CDR3 protein. The sample has 39,000 or so distinct CDR3 sequences; over 9.5% are singletons. The sample here was PBMCs, taken at follow-up. The receptor source for this set is a female donor with early-stage non-small cell lung cancer.

This clonotype has only a few counts. This rearrangement joins TRBV6-5 to TRBJ1-4; no clear D gene. Deletions cut 7 bases from V and 0 bases from J, with 18 bases between. This CDR3 spans 17 amino acids. Looked up from germline, CDR1 is MNHEY and CDR2 is SVGAGI. Here the CDR3 reads CASTSLVGRATNEKLFF. The CDR3 DNA is TGTGCCAGCACCTCACTCGTCGGCCGTGCAACTAATGAAAAACTGTTTTTT.

This clonotype was picked up a small number of times. The chain has TRBV11-2 and TRBJ1-4; 12 bases fit TRBD1. The ends lost 5 bases at V and 8 bases at J; junction bases unmatched: 6. The V gene's germline CDR1 is SGHAT and CDR2 FQNNGV. The CDR3 contains 15 residues. The CDR3 protein is CASSPGQGAVEKLFF. The CDR3 nucleotides are TGTGCCAGCAGCCCGGGACAGGGGGCAGTCGAAAAACTGTTTTTT.

This clonotype has ten or more counts. The chain links TRBV29-1 to TRBJ1-1; no definite D call. The CDR3 runs to 13 residues. V shed 3 bases and J shed 3 bases, with 11 bases lying between them. Per the germline V gene, CDR1 is SQVTM and CDR2 is ANQGSEA. The CDR3 sequence: CSVDKARHTEAFF. CDR3 nucleotides: TGCAGCGTTGATAAGGCCAGACACACTGAAGCTTTCTTT.

The chain has TRBV20-1 and TRBJ1-1; D call uncertain. The CDR3 has 12 amino acids. Trimming took off 0 bases at V and 9 bases at J, with 11 bases between the two ends. CDR1 DFQATT and CDR2 SNEGSKA come from the germline V gene (reference sequence). The CDR3 loop is CSARDPQLKAFF. CDR3 DNA: TGCAGTGCTAGAGATCCCCAACTAAAAGCTTTCTTT.

V and J are TRBV7-2 and TRBJ2-5; D assignment may be TRBD1 or TRBD2 (5 bases each). Looked up from germline, CDR1 is SGHTA and CDR2 is FQGNSA. The CDR3 length is 14 residues. Trimming pared 5 bases from V and 7 bases from J, leaving 17 bases between. The CDR3: CASSITGASRTQYF. The CDR3 nucleotides read TGTGCCAGCAGCATAACCGGGGCCAGCAGGACCCAGTACTTC.

This clonotype occurred many times. This sequence joins TRBV3-1 and TRBJ2-6; D unresolved. Germline V gene lookup returns CDR1 LGHDT and CDR2 YNNKEL (reference sequence). This CDR3 is 14 amino acids long. Trimming left V 6 bases short and J 0 bases short, with 6 bases between. CDR3 in DNA: TGTGCCAGCAGACCCAACTCTGGGGCCAACGTCCTGACTTTC. Its translation: CASRPNSGANVLTF.

This clonotype was detected many times. The genes are TRBV19 and TRBJ2-4; possible D gene TRBD1, 6 bases. The CDR3 is 13 residues long. The V gene's germline CDR1 is LNHDA and CDR2 SQIVND (reference sequence). V dropped 2 bases and J dropped 8 bases, with 10 bases sitting between them. CDR3 region: CASSITGSDIQYF. The CDR3 coding sequence is TGTGCCAGTAGTATAACAGGGAGTGACATTCAGTACTTC.

This chain connects TRBV9 to TRBJ2-3; no reliable D call. Germline loops: CDR1 SGDLS, CDR2 YYNGEE. The CDR3 has 14 residues. The V gene lost 3 bases and the J gene lost 2 bases, with 10 bases spanning the gap. The CDR3 sequence: CASSAEWSTDTQYF. CDR3 DNA: TGTGCCAGCAGCGCCGAGTGGTCCACAGATACGCAGTATTTT. The full variable domain, its missing parts supplied by reference TRBV9 and TRBJ2-3, is DSGVTQTPKHLITATGQRVTLRCSPRSGDLSVYWYQQSLDQGLQFLIQYYNGEERAKGNILERFSAQQFPDLHSELNLSSLELGDSALYFCASSAEWSTDTQYFGPGTRLTVL.

This clonotype was counted ten times or more. The chain employs TRBV4-3 and TRBJ2-5; 9 nucleotides line up with TRBD1. Germline-derived CDR1 and CDR2 are LGHNA and YSLEER. CDR3 length equals 14 residues. Trimming took 2 bases from V and 5 from J; bases not matched to a gene: 3. The CDR3 loop is CASSQTDRGETQYF. Written as DNA, the CDR3 is TGCGCCAGCAGCCAAACCGACAGGGGGGAGACCCAGTACTTC.

With respect to this clonotype: This may stem from a read error, because a much larger clone lies one nucleotide away. The rearrangement links TRBV20-1 to TRBJ2-1, with 7 bases fitting TRBD2. CDR3 length: 14 residues. In germline, CDR1 is DFQATT, CDR2 SNEGSKA (reference sequence). V shed 2 bases and J 8 bases; nucleotides not matched to a gene: 9. CDR3 loop: CSARFRTSLDEQFF. Here the CDR3 DNA reads TGCAGTGCTAGATTCCGGACTAGTTTGGATGAGCAGTTCTTC.